A selection of T cell receptor beta chains follows, all from one sample in a study of T cell repertoires in cytomegalovirus infection. Using its own MiXCR run on the reads, TCRdb lists one record per CDR3 protein. The data contain 300,000 to 400,000 distinct CDR3 sequences, approximately 25% of them seen just once; the ten biggest clones take up 13%. These receptors are not linked to any known antigen. This sample comprised cultured PBMCs, obtained from culture after CMV antigen stimulation. Receptor source: a human donor in good health (CMV status not recorded). Some clones in this sample may be carry-over from other donors' samples. CDR3s include the opening cysteine and the closing phenylalanine or tryptophan. The D gene is left open where the match is weak. Clone size is stated in some rows and not others, as once, few, many or a class when expanded.

D,size,V,J,CDR3,DNA
TRBD1,.,TRBV7-9,TRBJ2-7,CASSLGQTFYEQYF,TGTGCCAGCAGCTTGGGACAGACTTTCTACGAGCAGTACTTC
.,few,TRBV2,TRBJ2-5,CASMPVETQYF,TGTGCCAGCATGCCAGTAGAGACCCAGTACTTC
.,medium-sized,TRBV7-2,TRBJ2-6,CASSLAERVSGANVLTF,TGTGCCAGCAGCTTAGCGGAGAGGGTCTCTGGGGCCAACGTCCTGACTTTC
TRBD2,many,TRBV7-8,TRBJ2-3,CASRSGGSTDTQYF,TGTGCCAGCAGATCGGGAGGTAGCACAGATACGCAGTATTTT
TRBD2,.,TRBV29-1,TRBJ2-2,CSVEKALAGNTGELFF,TGCAGCGTTGAAAAGGCCCTAGCGGGGAACACCGGGGAGCTGTTTTTT
.,.,TRBV7-6,TRBJ2-3,CASSLDPGGRSDTQYF,TGTGCCAGCAGCTTAGACCCAGGGGGGCGATCGGATACGCAGTATTTT
TRBD1,many,TRBV7-2,TRBJ2-5,CATSRQGSRETQYF,TGTGCCACCTCAAGACAGGGATCACGGGAGACCCAGTACTTC
.,.,TRBV28,TRBJ2-7,CASTPETSIYEQYF,TGTGCCAGCACGCCGGAGACCTCAATCTACGAGCAGTACTTC
.,.,TRBV29-1,TRBJ2-3,CSVDPGQGGGGGDTQYF,TGCAGCGTCGACCCTGGACAGGGAGGGGGTGGCGGAGATACGCAGTATTTT
TRBD2,few,TRBV28,TRBJ2-5,CASNEAGGAQETQYF,TGTGCCAGCAATGAAGCGGGGGGGGCCCAAGAGACCCAGTACTTC
.,many,TRBV7-9,TRBJ1-6,CASSPDGDNSPLHF,TGTGCCAGCAGCCCGGACGGAGATAATTCACCCCTCCACTTT
TRBD1,.,TRBV27,TRBJ1-1,CASSLIHRGYTEAFF,TGTGCCAGCAGTTTGATTCACAGGGGGTACACTGAAGCTTTCTTT
TRBD1,.,TRBV27,TRBJ2-7,CASSSFPGQGYEQYF,TGTGCCAGCAGTTCCTTCCCAGGACAGGGCTACGAGCAGTACTTC
.,few,TRBV18,TRBJ1-1,CASSPVYNRNTEAFF,TGTGCCAGCTCACCAGTGTATAACAGGAACACTGAAGCTTTCTTT
.,.,TRBV10-2,TRBJ1-6,CASSQPGLRSYNSPLHF,TGCGCCAGCAGTCAACCTGGACTCCGCTCCTATAATTCACCCCTCCACTTT
.,.,TRBV12-3/TRBV12-4,TRBJ2-7,CASSLAQPGGRGEQYF,TGTGCCAGCAGTTTAGCGCAACCAGGGGGGAGAGGCGAGCAGTACTTC
.,few,TRBV15,TRBJ1-1,CATSRSSGMNTEAFF,TGTGCCACCAGCAGGTCTTCGGGTATGAACACTGAAGCTTTCTTT
.,few,TRBV11-2,TRBJ2-3,CASSSQGHSTDTQYF,TGTGCCAGCAGCAGCCAGGGGCACAGCACAGATACGCAGTATTTT
TRBD1,.,TRBV12-3/TRBV12-4,TRBJ2-1,CASRSRLDRAYEQFF,TGTGCCAGCCGTTCCAGGCTCGACAGGGCTTATGAGCAGTTCTTC
.,few,TRBV6-6,TRBJ2-3,CASSYSRPGSDTQYF,TGTGCCAGCAGTTACTCCCGGCCGGGTTCAGATACGCAGTATTTT
.,.,TRBV29-1,TRBJ2-7,CSVEGDYEQYF,TGCAGCGTTGAAGGCGACTACGAGCAGTACTTC
.,few,TRBV6-1,TRBJ2-2,CASSDDVDYLAPGELFF,TGTGCCAGCAGTGACGACGTAGACTACTTGGCCCCCGGGGAGCTGTTTTTT
.,few,TRBV10-3,TRBJ2-1,CAIGSYSYNEQFF,TGTGCCATCGGTTCGTACTCCTACAATGAGCAGTTCTTC
.,.,TRBV10-3,TRBJ2-5,CAISTQGGETQYF,TGTGCCATCAGCACACAGGGAGGGGAGACCCAGTACTTC
.,.,TRBV7-2,TRBJ1-2,CASSLAGTSNYGYTF,TGTGCCAGCAGCTTAGCCGGGACATCTAACTATGGCTACACCTTC
TRBD2,.,TRBV2,TRBJ2-7,CASSGGTSASSYEQYF,TGTGCCAGCAGTGGAGGAACTAGCGCGAGCTCCTACGAGCAGTACTTC
TRBD2,few,TRBV7-8,TRBJ2-7,CASSPRLAGEYEQYF,TGTGCCAGCAGCCCTAGACTAGCGGGAGAATACGAGCAGTACTTC
.,few,TRBV12-3/TRBV12-4,TRBJ2-5,CASRLEGETQYF,TGTGCCAGCCGCCTGGAAGGGGAGACCCAGTACTTC
TRBD1,.,TRBV20-1,TRBJ2-2,CSARDRGSDPNTGELFF,TGCAGTGCTAGGGACAGGGGGTCGGATCCGAACACCGGGGAGCTGTTTTTT
TRBD2,many,TRBV5-1,TRBJ2-1,CASSFKSSGANNEQFF,TGCGCCAGCAGCTTCAAATCTAGCGGGGCCAACAATGAGCAGTTCTTC
.,few,TRBV29-1,TRBJ2-1,CSVEDLSYEQFF,TGCAGCGTTGAAGATCTGAGTTATGAGCAGTTCTTC
.,many,TRBV18,TRBJ1-4,CASSLNRDTLPELFF,TGTGCCAGCTCCCTGAACCGGGACACCCTACCTGAGCTGTTTTTT
TRBD1,.,TRBV27,TRBJ2-5,CASRLTGGAETQYF,TGTGCCAGCAGACTGACAGGGGGCGCGGAGACCCAGTACTTC
.,.,TRBV27,TRBJ2-2,CASSMDSTGELFF,TGTGCCAGCAGTATGGATAGCACCGGGGAGCTGTTTTTT
.,few,TRBV7-2,TRBJ2-5,CASSSPLWTGTQYF,TGTGCCAGCAGTTCCCCTCTCTGGACGGGGACCCAGTACTTC
TRBD2,few,TRBV6-4,TRBJ2-3,CASSDGEREPPTQYF,TGTGCCAGCAGTGACGGAGAGCGGGAGCCCCCGACGCAGTATTTT
.,once,TRBV5-6,TRBJ1-4,CASSFRRFIGKKLFF,TGTGCCAGCAGCTTTCGGCGGTTTATCGGCAAAAAACTGTTTTTT
.,many,TRBV7-2,TRBJ1-2,CASSLYPDPNYGYTF,TGTGCCAGCAGCTTATACCCGGATCCTAACTATGGCTACACCTTC
TRBD2,.,TRBV19,TRBJ2-5,CASSPIAGGKETQYF,TGTGCCAGTAGTCCAATAGCGGGAGGTAAAGAGACCCAGTACTTC
.,.,TRBV19,TRBJ2-6,CASSPGRATGANVLTF,TGTGCCAGTAGCCCCGGCAGGGCAACTGGGGCCAACGTCCTGACTTTC
.,.,TRBV6-2/TRBV6-3,TRBJ2-1,CASRPPGNPYNEQFF,TGTGCCAGCAGGCCGCCAGGGAATCCCTACAATGAGCAGTTCTTC
TRBD1,few,TRBV3-1,TRBJ1-5,CASSQGLKQGQPQHF,TGTGCCAGCAGCCAAGGCCTTAAACAGGGGCAGCCCCAGCATTTT
TRBD1,few,TRBV12-3/TRBV12-4,TRBJ1-2,CASNRGTAAHNYGYTF,TGTGCCAGCAACCGCGGGACAGCCGCACATAACTATGGCTACACCTTC
.,.,TRBV10-3,TRBJ2-2,CATTTGLDTGELFF,TGTGCCACCACGACAGGTTTAGACACCGGGGAGCTGTTTTTT
TRBD2,few,TRBV20-1,TRBJ2-7,CSAIIGGREGYEQYF,TGCAGTGCTATCATAGGCGGGAGGGAGGGCTACGAGCAGTACTTC